Sequencing of this TCR beta chain was carried out in a study of a mutant IDH1 vaccine in newly diagnosed glioma. As for the study in general: Earlier care involved radiotherapy, temozolomide, or both, and the majority received both. Study-level findings and limits: Altogether, around 93% of patients exhibited vaccine-induced immune responses.

The germline V gene has CDR1 SQVTM and CDR2 ANQGSEA. The CDR3 spans 12 residues. With 6 bases removed from V and 1 base from J, the gap between germline ends came to 9 bases. Time point here: week 35, safety follow-up. Vaccination used 300 ug of mutant IDH1 20-mer peptide per dose, with topical imiquimod. Across weeks 1, 3, 5, 7, 11, 15, 19 and 23, patients received a vaccination each time, eight in all. Measured with immunoSEQ multiplex PCR; TCRdb has only the in-frame clones, and not every one. This repertoire shows some 66,000 clones, around 80% found once; its top ten account for 3.5% to 5%. This clone was seen just once. What it recognizes is unknown.

Source: PBMCs, taken from a glioma patient whose treatment included an IDH1 peptide vaccine. The rearrangement uses TRBV29-1 and TRBJ1-1; D unclear. The receptor was isolated from a man under 40 with glioma. CDR3 loop: CSVQEGNTEAFF. The CDR3 coding sequence is TGCAGCGTCCAGGAGGGGAACACTGAAGCTTTCTTT.